A single sample is the source of the 26 T cell receptor beta chains below, sequenced in a study of radiotherapy plus CTLA-4 blockade in lung cancer. The assay was immunoSEQ multiplex PCR, and TCRdb's table has in-frame clones only and misses some. Of roughly 59,000 clones in the sample, approximately 65% were seen once. The source was peripheral blood, collected from a patient treated with radiotherapy plus ipilimumab. These receptors were taken from a human donor with non-small cell lung cancer whose response to radiotherapy plus ipilimumab could not be evaluated.

This clone showed up just a few times. The V and J genes are TRBV27 and TRBJ2-7; D perhaps matches TRBD1 (5 bases). Germline V gene sequence: CDR1 MNHEY, CDR2 SMNVEV (reference sequence). V shed 10 bases and J shed 3 bases, with 19 bases lying between them. The CDR3 runs to 14 residues. CDR3 DNA: TGTGCCACCCCACCGACAGTGCCATGCTACGAGCAGTACTTC. Amino acid sequence: CATPPTVPCYEQYF.

This chain connects TRBV15 to TRBJ2-5; perhaps TRBD2 as D (5 bases). V was cut by 2 bases and J by 2 bases, with 12 bases left in between. Germline values: CDR1 LNHNV, CDR2 YYDKDF (reference sequence). The CDR3 length is 15 residues. CDR3 bases: TGTGCCACCAGCAGAATGGAGGTTATTCAAGAGACCCAGTACTTC. Protein product: CATSRMEVIQETQYF.

The chain couples TRBV5-1 to TRBJ2-5; TRBD1 aligns across 9 bases. The J call may be in error: the DNA end matches TRBJ2-7 better. The germline V gene has CDR1 SGHRS and CDR2 YFSETQ. The CDR3 runs to 15 residues. The DNA for the CDR3 is TGCGCCAGCAGAAAACAGGGGGCGAGCACCTACGAGCAGTACTTC. It is translated as CASRKQGASTYEQYF.

This clone was counted only a few times. The J gene is TRBJ1-5, the V gene TRBV28, with 8 positions matching TRBD1. The CDR3 extends over 15 amino acids. CDR1 is MDHEN and CDR2 is SYDVKM in the germline V gene. Trimming took 4 bases from V and 2 from J; bases not matched to a gene: 4. The CDR3 spells CASSSQGAGNQPQHF. The CDR3 DNA sequence: TGTGCCAGCAGTTCCCAGGGGGCGGGCAATCAGCCCCAGCATTTT.

The genes are TRBV28 and TRBJ2-7, with 11 positions matching TRBD1. The V gene's germline CDR1 is MDHEN and CDR2 SYDVKM. Trimming removed 6 bases from V and 2 bases from J; junction bases left unmatched: 3. The CDR3 loop spans 14 amino acids. Here the CDR3 reads CASRGTGGAYEQYF. The CDR3 nucleotides read TGTGCCAGCAGGGGGACAGGGGGGGCCTACGAGCAGTACTTC. The full variable domain, completed using reference TRBV28 and TRBJ2-7, is DVKVTQSSRYLVKRTGEKVFLECVQDMDHENMFWYRQDPGLGLRLIYFSYDVKMKEKGDIPEGYSVSREKKERFSLILESASTNQTSMYLCASRGTGGAYEQYFGPGTRLTVT.

The chain carries TRBV14 and TRBJ1-2; 10 bases fit TRBD1. Looked up from germline, CDR1 is SGHDN and CDR2 is FVKESK. Losses at the gene ends were 1 base for V and 8 bases for J; bases not matched to a gene: 7. The CDR3 totals 15 residues. CDR3 protein: CASSQGGGTGVGYTF. In nucleotides, the CDR3 is TGTGCCAGCAGCCAAGGAGGCGGGACAGGGGTGGGCTACACCTTC.

The chain joins TRBV30 to TRBJ2-2, with no clear D. The CDR3 runs to 13 residues. The V gene lost 0 bases and the J gene lost 6 bases, with 8 bases spanning the gap. In germline, CDR1 is GTSNPN, CDR2 SVGIG (reference sequence). CDR3 protein: CAWSVLSPGELFF. CDR3 DNA: TGTGCCTGGAGTGTTCTAAGCCCCGGGGAGCTGTTTTTT.

The V call is TRBV13, the J call TRBJ2-1; 7 bases fit TRBD2. This CDR3 is built from 17 residues. CDR1 is PRHDT, CDR2 FYEKMQ, per germline (reference sequence). The J segment lost 5 bases and the V segment lost 1 base, leaving 11 bases of the junction unmatched. The CDR3 sequence: CASSLVFRRGSNNEQFF. The CDR3 DNA reads TGTGCCAGCAGCTTAGTGTTCCGGCGGGGGTCCAACAATGAGCAGTTCTTC.

This chain joins TRBV11-3 and TRBJ2-1; D unclear. Germline lookup yields CDR1 SGHNT and CDR2 YENEEA. V dropped 0 bases and J dropped 10 bases, with 10 bases sitting between them. CDR3 length: 13 residues. The CDR3 DNA sequence: TGTGCCAGCAGCTTAGATCTCCGGCGGGAGCAGTTCTTC. Translating gives CASSLDLRREQFF.

The chain combines TRBV6-5 with TRBJ2-1, with unresolved D. The germline V and J ends were trimmed by 2 bases and 12 bases, with 8 bases remaining between them. This CDR3 region has 11 residues. Looked up from germline, CDR1 is MNHEY and CDR2 is SVGAGI. Written as DNA, the CDR3 is TGTGCCAGCAGTTACATGGCTAGGCAGTTCTTC. Translating gives CASSYMARQFF.

The rearrangement links TRBV11-1 to TRBJ2-1, with D tentatively TRBD1 (5 bases). Trimming pared 1 base from V and 0 bases from J, leaving 7 bases between. The CDR3 runs 15 residues. Looked up from germline, CDR1 is SGHAT and CDR2 is FQDESV (reference sequence). DNA of the CDR3: TGTGCCAGCAGCTTAGAGGGGTTCTCCTACAATGAGCAGTTCTTC. Residues: CASSLEGFSYNEQFF.

This chain links TRBV4-1 with TRBJ1-1; 7 nucleotides align to TRBD1. This CDR3 has 19 amino acids. The junction had 17 bases not matched to a gene; V was cut back by 4 bases and J by 0 bases. Germline V gene data show CDR1 as MGHRA and CDR2 as YSYEKL. CDR3: CASSPLSSRGRYMNTEAFF. The CDR3 DNA reads TGCGCCAGCAGCCCCCTTTCGAGTAGGGGGCGTTACATGAACACTGAAGCTTTCTTT.

This clone was detected once. The same CDR3 also results from other DNA sequences found in this sample. The V and J genes are TRBV6-6 and TRBJ2-7; TRBD1 aligns across 8 bases. V was pared by 8 bases and J by 3 bases, with 3 bases of the junction left unmatched. The CDR3 has 12 residues. CDR1 is MNHNY, CDR2 SVGAGI, per germline (reference sequence). CDR3 bases: TGTGCCAGCTCAGGGGGCGACTACGAGCAGTACTTC. Protein product: CASSGGDYEQYF.

This clone showed up just a few times. The chain carries TRBV11-3 and TRBJ2-7; 10 nucleotides agree with TRBD2. Losses at the gene ends were 5 bases for V and 4 bases for J; bases not matched to a gene: 5. The length of the CDR3 is 14 residues. Germline V gene sequence: CDR1 SGHNT, CDR2 YENEEA. CDR3: CASSTTAGGYEQYF. In DNA, the CDR3 is TGTGCCAGCAGCACGACAGCGGGGGGGTACGAGCAGTACTTC.

This clone was picked up one time. The J gene is TRBJ2-7, the V gene TRBV25-1; D may be TRBD1 (5 bases). CDR3 length equals 13 residues. The V end lost 7 bases, the J end lost 6 bases, and 16 bases lay between the germline ends. Germline loops: CDR1 MGHDK, CDR2 SYGVNS. The CDR3, as DNA: TGTGCCAGCATCAAAAGTCTAGGGGCCGAGCAGTACTTC. Protein product: CASIKSLGAEQYF.

This clone was picked up one time. This rearrangement joins TRBV6-1 to TRBJ2-1; D gene ambiguous. This CDR3 is 15 amino acids long. V was cut by 8 bases and J by 3 bases, with 17 bases left in between. Germline V gene lookup returns CDR1 MNHNS and CDR2 SASEGT. CDR3 in amino acids: CASSFGGGLYNEQFF. The CDR3 nucleotides read TGTGCCAGCTCCTTCGGCGGCGGCCTCTACAATGAGCAGTTCTTC.

The chain recombines TRBV25-1 with TRBJ2-2; possible D gene TRBD1, 6 bases. The CDR3 has 15 amino acids. Deletions cut 3 bases from V and 4 bases from J, with 12 bases between. Germline V gives CDR1 MGHDK, CDR2 SYGVNS. The CDR3 DNA is TGTGCCAGCAGTGAGGCAGGGGATCCCACCGGGGAGCTGTTTTTT. Residues: CASSEAGDPTGELFF.

The chain has TRBV18 and TRBJ2-1, with TRBD1 matching over 11 bases. Germline assignment: CDR1 KGHSH and CDR2 LQKENI. Trimming removed 3 bases from V and 9 bases from J; junction bases left unmatched: 4. CDR3 length equals 14 residues. The CDR3 is CASSPGTGGGEQFF. CDR3 DNA sequence: TGTGCCAGCTCACCCGGGACAGGGGGAGGTGAGCAGTTCTTC.

The chain employs TRBV19 and TRBJ1-1; 7 bases are shared with TRBD1. The CDR3 length is 13 residues. The germline V gene encodes CDR1 LNHDA and CDR2 SQIVND (reference sequence). Unmatched junction bases numbered 9, after V lost 9 bases and J lost 5 bases. The CDR3 nucleotides are TGTGCCAGCCGGGGACAGCTGTCTACTGAAGCTTTCTTT. Its protein is CASRGQLSTEAFF. The variable domain in full, completed from reference TRBV19 and TRBJ1-1, reads DGGITQSPKYLFRKEGQNVTLSCEQNLNHDAMYWYRQDPGQGLRLIYYSQIVNDFQKGDIAEGYSVSREKKESFPLTVTSAQKNPTAFYLCASRGQLSTEAFFGQGTRLTVV.

The chain couples TRBV18 to TRBJ1-5, with TRBD1 matching over 7 bases. Trimming at V came to 4 bases and at J to 2 bases, leaving 8 bases not matched to a gene. The germline V gene encodes CDR1 KGHSH and CDR2 LQKENI. The CDR3 extends over 16 amino acids. CDR3 sequence: CASSQATGPGNQPQHF. The DNA for the CDR3 is TGTGCCAGCTCACAAGCGACAGGGCCGGGCAATCAGCCCCAGCATTTT.

This chain's CDR3 is CAGGGTGNSPLHF. DNA of the CDR3: TGTGCCGGAGGCGGGACGGGGAATTCACCCCTCCACTTT. V and J are TRBV6-5 and TRBJ1-6; D is perhaps TRBD1 (5 bases). The CDR3 length is 13 residues. Germline V gene data show CDR1 as MNHEY and CDR2 as SVGAGI. The germline V and J ends were trimmed by 11 bases and 7 bases, with 15 bases remaining between them.

CDR3 region: CASSVAGQNPLSGNTIYF. In nucleotides, the CDR3 is TGTGCCAGCAGCGTAGCGGGACAGAACCCTCTCTCTGGAAACACCATATATTTT. The chain has TRBV9 and TRBJ1-3; 7 bases fit TRBD1. Germline CDR1 and CDR2: SGDLS and YYNGEE. The CDR3 contains 18 residues. Trimming took 0 bases from V and 0 from J; bases not matched to a gene: 9.

Only one count was recorded for this clone. The rearrangement links TRBV18 to TRBJ2-3; D unresolved. This CDR3 spans 16 amino acids. The ends were cut back, 3 bases at V and 3 bases at J, with 16 bases in the middle. Germline CDR1 is KGHSH and CDR2 is LQKENI. CDR3: CASSPLPRFDTDTQYF. The CDR3 DNA reads as TGTGCCAGCTCACCTCTACCTCGCTTCGATACAGATACGCAGTATTTT. The complete variable domain, with remaining parts taken from reference TRBV18 and TRBJ2-3, reads NAGVMQNPRHLVRRRGQEARLRCSPMKGHSHVYWYRQLPEEGLKFMVYLQKENIIDESGMPKERFSAEFPKEGPSILRIQQVVRGDSAAYFCASSPLPRFDTDTQYFGPGTRLTVL.

This chain links TRBV9 with TRBJ1-3; D may be TRBD1 (5 bases). Germline assignment: CDR1 SGDLS and CDR2 YYNGEE. The length of the CDR3 is 14 residues. V lost 3 bases and J lost 0, with 7 bases in between. The CDR3 is CASSDRSSGNTIYF. The CDR3 bases are TGTGCCAGCAGCGACAGGAGCTCTGGAAACACCATATATTTT.

V and J are TRBV28 and TRBJ1-5; a possible D gene is TRBD1 (6 bases). Looked up from germline, CDR1 is MDHEN and CDR2 is SYDVKM. With 4 bases removed from V and 5 bases from J, the gap between germline ends came to 15 bases. The CDR3 sequence is 15 residues long. The CDR3 sequence: CASSSSSTGYQPQHF. The CDR3 DNA reads as TGTGCCAGCAGTTCCTCGTCGACAGGATATCAGCCCCAGCATTTT. The variable domain in full, completed from reference TRBV28 and TRBJ1-5, reads DVKVTQSSRYLVKRTGEKVFLECVQDMDHENMFWYRQDPGLGLRLIYFSYDVKMKEKGDIPEGYSVSREKKERFSLILESASTNQTSMYLCASSSSSTGYQPQHFGDGTRLSIL.

V is TRBV11-2 and J is TRBJ2-1, with TRBD2 matching over 14 bases. Germline trimming cut 5 bases from V and 7 bases from J; bases unmatched to any gene: 7. Germline CDR1 SGHAT, CDR2 FQNNGV. The CDR3 has 16 residues. CDR3 nucleotides: TGTGCCAGCAGCCGGGGACTAGCGGGAGCGGGGAATGAGCAGTTCTTC. Translating gives CASSRGLAGAGNEQFF.